This T cell receptor (beta chain) emerged from a study of cytomegalovirus exposure and HLA in healthy donors. Study observations and caveats: According to a subsequent analysis, TCR clusters identified in the first cohort showed a tendency to co-occur across the approximately 110 validation repertoires. Most TCR sequences were seen very rarely across donors, but some public TCRs occurred in many.

The donors formed part of the roughly 120-subject validation cohort, distinct from the roughly 630-subject first cohort. Germline V CDR1 and CDR2: SGHRS, YFSETQ. V was clipped by 1 base and J by 5 bases, with 18 bases between them. CDR3 length equals 16 residues. A note on this clone: Its target is not known.

Some clones are missing from TCRdb's copy, which holds only in-frame ones; the method was immunoSEQ multiplex PCR. The table records about 250,000 clones, more than 75% of them present only once. Sequencing was carried out using PBMCs. The J gene is TRBJ2-5, the V gene TRBV5-1, with unresolved D. This clonotype originated in a man aged 18 to 30 in good health and CMV-seropositive. This CDR3 reads CASSLTQDPRLETQYF. The CDR3 nucleotides read TGCGCCAGCAGCTTGACCCAGGACCCCCGTTTGGAGACCCAGTACTTC.